This T cell receptor beta chain was retrieved from a study of blood T cell repertoires in COVID-19. Germline V CDR1 and CDR2: MNHNY, SVGAGI (reference sequence). V lost 8 bases and J 9 bases, leaving 16 bases between the germline ends. This CDR3 spans 13 amino acids. Per the original methods: Quantification of nucleated cells was approximated via reference gene primer amplification. Data came from immunoSEQ multiplex PCR; TCRdb stores just in-frame clones and leaves some out. V and J calls and clone size are given by that table; D and trimming were obtained from the DNA. The sample has some 70,000 clones, about four fifths seen once.

Material: peripheral blood. The receptor's source is a woman aged 65 to 85 with acute or convalescent COVID-19. The rearrangement joins TRBV6-6 to TRBJ2-2, with D possibly TRBD2 on 5 matching bases. The CDR3 reads CASVSAVARELFF. The CDR3, as DNA: TGTGCCAGCGTGTCAGCGGTGGCGAGGGAGCTGTTTTTT.